These 5 T cell receptor beta chains share one sample of origin, sequenced in a study of blood T cells in healthy people across ages. The use of a sample-barcoded 5' primer and a J-beta primer mix characterized a second PCR of roughly 6 to 11 cycles. TCRdb passed the 5' RACE reads through MiXCR, listing each CDR3 protein once. The sample has fewer than 1 million distinct CDR3 sequences, 40% to 50% seen once. Sequenced sample: blood. Receptor source: a man aged 55 to 70 in good health.

The chain employs TRBV20-1 and TRBJ2-5, with 7 bases aligning to TRBD2. Trimming cost V 1 base and J 4 bases; bases outside gene matches: 9. Germline CDR1 reads DFQATT; CDR2 reads SNEGSKA (reference sequence). The CDR3 is 15 amino acids. The CDR3 coding sequence is TGCAGTGCTAGAGGCGGGGGTTATGGGCTAGAGACCCAGTACTTC. It encodes CSARGGGYGLETQYF.

This clonotype was observed a handful of times. V usage is TRBV15 and J usage is TRBJ2-6, with D maybe TRBD2 (5 bases). Trimming took 0 bases from V and 0 from J, leaving 9 bases between them. CDR1 and CDR2 from the germline V gene are LNHNV and YYDKDF (reference sequence). CDR3 length: 17 amino acids. CDR3 sequence reads: CATSRDRGTSGANVLTF. The CDR3, as DNA: TGTGCCACCAGCAGAGATCGGGGAACCTCTGGGGCCAACGTCCTGACTTTC. The whole variable domain, remainder taken from reference TRBV15 and TRBJ2-6, is DAMVIQNPRYQVTQFGKPVTLSCSQTLNHNVMYWYQQKSSQAPKLLFHYYDKDFNNEADTPDNFQSRRPNTSFCFLDIRSPGLGDTAMYLCATSRDRGTSGANVLTFGAGSRLTVL.

Concerning this clonotype itself: The junction departs from germline at one end; a sequencing error may be responsible. The V and J genes are TRBV4-3 and TRBJ2-3; the match to TRBD2 covers 13 bases. Germline loops: CDR1 LGHNA, CDR2 YSLEER. This CDR3 region has 17 residues. CDR3 in amino acids: CASNQDSLAGGGDTQYF. The CDR3 region has the DNA TGCGCCAGCAACCAAGATTCACTAGCGGGGGGGGGAGATACGCAGTATTTT.

The chain has TRBV27 and TRBJ1-1, with TRBD1 matching 7 bases. The CDR3 spans 17 residues. Germline loops: CDR1 MNHEY, CDR2 SMNVEV (reference sequence). The ends lost 0 bases at V and 0 bases at J; junction bases unmatched: 7. CDR3 sequence reads: CASSLSARGFVNTEAFF. The CDR3, as DNA: TGTGCCAGCAGTTTATCCGCCAGGGGGTTCGTGAACACTGAAGCTTTCTTT.

This clonotype has more than one count but fewer than ten. The CDR3 is CASAPRGTGAYNEQFF. The CDR3 nucleotides read TGTGCCAGCGCCCCTCGTGGGACAGGGGCATACAATGAGCAGTTCTTC. The J gene is TRBJ2-1, the V gene TRBV6-2 or TRBV6-3; TRBD1 matches 10 bases. Germline assignment: CDR1 MNHEY and CDR2 SVGEGT. CDR3 length: 16 amino acids. J gave up 4 bases and V 8 bases, and 11 bases lay outside the gene matches.